The sequence of this T cell receptor beta chain was determined in a study of ipilimumab plus nivolumab after autologous stem cell transplantation. This clone has only one observation. The germline V gene encodes CDR1 MRHNA and CDR2 SNTAGT. The CDR3 is 14 amino acids. V shed 5 bases and J 7 bases; nucleotides not matched to a gene: 6. Sequencing was performed with immunoSEQ multiplex PCR; in TCRdb, only in-frame clones are kept and a portion is missing. The table shows roughly 4,800 clones, with 76% occurring only once. Sequences were derived from PBMCs, sampled in a trial of ipilimumab plus nivolumab as post-transplant consolidation. This chain joins TRBV6-4 and TRBJ2-1, with 9 nucleotides matching TRBD1. This TCR was recovered from a male donor with multiple myeloma. CDR3 amino acids: CASSLWTGENEQFF. The CDR3 DNA is TGTGCCAGCAGTCTCTGGACAGGGGAGAATGAGCAGTTCTTC.